A single T cell receptor beta chain is shown here with its context. The antigen it binds to is not known. Reads for this sample came from an Illumina HiSeq 2000. TCR beta cDNA libraries were made by 5'RACE template switching that added a universal primer site and unique molecular identifiers. Priming for cDNA synthesis came from the TCR beta constant segment, and two successive PCR amplification steps followed. The paper's data handling went like this. MIGEC handled demultiplexing of the reads and grouping by UMI, while MiTCR was used to assemble and quantify clonotypes. To remove erroneous sequences, TCR cDNA sequences were retained only when supported by two or more reads. Downstream repertoire analysis used the tcR package, and clonotypes were matched across fractions by CDR3 nucleotide sequence plus V segment. VDJmatch was used to annotate antigen specificity against VDJdb, with one amino acid substitution allowed in CDR3. Reprocessed by TCRdb, the reads give a single entry per CDR3 protein sequence, without DNA. The V and J calls were determined by TCRdb, not by the authors. This sample's table carries some 450,000 distinct CDR3 sequences. Of the sample, about 7.1% is held by the ten largest clones.

HCMV serostatus was determined by detecting HCMV-specific IgG in serum with a commercial ELISA kit. Ficoll density gradient centrifugation was used to isolate peripheral blood mononuclear cells from blood. Including the terminal cysteine and phenylalanine, the CDR3 comprises 13 residues. DNA was not recorded. The germline V gene gives CDR1 as MNHNS and CDR2 as SASEGT. The sample originates from a study of T cells expressing NK-cell markers (dated by TCRdb to the early 2020s). Describing the broader study: Under 10 donors provided sorted CD3+CD56+NKG2C+, CD3+CD56+NKG2C- and CD3+CD56-NKG2C+ T-cell subsets, whose TCR beta-chain repertoires were profiled. Among the eight sequenced donors, seven were HCMV-seropositive and one was HCMV-seronegative. The eight sequenced donors were randomly selected healthy volunteers, three men and five women. Illumina HiSeq 2000/2500, MiSeq or NextSeq was used to sequence libraries as 2 x 150 bp reads.

Points the paper makes about the study in general: It remained unclear whether the expanded NKG2C-expressing T cell clones were specific for HCMV antigens. Those dominant clonotypes were again the most abundant among CD3+CD56-NKG2C+ cells in a handful of donors, at about 25-60.1%. In roughly 6 donors, the dominant CD3+CD56+NKG2C+ clonotypes ranked among the top 10 CD8+ clonotypes, making up about 1.0-8% of CD8+ T cells.

Material: blood T cells: a sorted CD56 or NKG2C T cell subset, CD4+ or CD8+ T cells, or bulk PBMC T cells (not recorded which). The sequence links TRBV6-1 to TRBJ2-1; the TCRdb call, TRBD2, lacks DNA for checking. The origin of this receptor is a woman between 18 and 70 years old in good health. CDR3 loop: CASYGLSLNEQFF.